A single sample is the source of the 8 T cell receptor beta chains below, sequenced in a study of blood T cell repertoires in COVID-19. TCRdb's table, derived via immunoSEQ multiplex PCR, lists solely in-frame clones and lacks some. The data show more than 95,000 clones, more than 75% seen once. Sequenced: peripheral blood. These receptors were taken from a man in his sixties with acute or convalescent COVID-19.

The chain has TRBV7-2 and TRBJ2-2, with 10 bases fitting TRBD2. This CDR3 is built from 15 residues. With 5 bases clipped from V and 5 bases from J, the junction kept 5 bases outside the gene matches. Germline lookup yields CDR1 SGHTA and CDR2 FQGNSA. In DNA form, the CDR3 reads TGTGCCAGCAGCACTAGCGGGATTAAAACCGGGGAGCTGTTTTTT. This gives the protein CASSTSGIKTGELFF.

The rearrangement uses TRBV10-1 and TRBJ2-1; no firm D call. This CDR3 comprises 15 residues. Trimming cost V 3 bases and J 4 bases, with 13 bases left between them. The germline gives CDR1 WNHNN, CDR2 SYGVQD (reference sequence). This CDR3 reads CASSDPAFGYNEQFF. The CDR3 nucleotides read TGCGCCAGCAGTGATCCTGCTTTCGGTTACAATGAGCAGTTCTTC.

The chain has TRBV6-5 and TRBJ1-1; maybe TRBD1 (5 bases). Per germline, CDR1 MNHEY and CDR2 SVGAGI. The CDR3 runs to 14 residues. Trimming stripped 0 bases from V and 5 bases from J, with 10 bases between. This CDR3 reads CASSYSQGFTEAFF. The CDR3 nucleotides are TGTGCCAGCAGTTACTCGCAGGGATTTACTGAAGCTTTCTTT.

The rearrangement links TRBV29-1 to TRBJ2-5; perhaps TRBD1 as D (6 bases). V gave up 7 bases and J gave up 9 bases, with 18 bases separating them. The length of the CDR3 is 12 residues. Germline CDR1 and CDR2: SQVTM and ANQGSEA. The CDR3: CSGGPPDLAQYF. For the CDR3, the DNA is TGCAGCGGGGGGCCCCCCGACTTGGCCCAGTACTTC. The full variable domain, its missing parts supplied by reference TRBV29-1 and TRBJ2-5, is SAVISQKPSRDICQRGTSLTIQCQVDSQVTMMFWYRQQPGQSLTLIATANQGSEATYESGFVIDKFPISRPNLTFSTLTVSNMSPEDSSIYLCSGGPPDLAQYFGPGTRLLVL.

The rearrangement uses TRBV28 and TRBJ2-3, with a possible D match to TRBD1 (5 bases). Between the trimmed V and J ends, which lost 3 bases and 3 bases, there was a span of 13 bases. This CDR3 contains 15 residues. In germline, CDR1 is MDHEN, CDR2 SYDVKM. The chain's CDR3 is CASSFSQGLTDTQYF. CDR3 sequence (DNA): TGTGCCAGCAGTTTCTCTCAGGGTTTAACAGATACGCAGTATTTT.

V is TRBV5-4 and J is TRBJ1-2; D possibly corresponds to TRBD1 (5 bases). Germline CDR1 and CDR2: SGHNT and YYREEE (reference sequence). CDR3 length equals 14 residues. V lost 0 bases and J 4 bases, leaving 10 bases between the germline ends. The CDR3 is CASSLGGVAYGYTF. DNA of the CDR3: TGTGCCAGCAGCTTGGGGGGGGTGGCCTATGGCTACACCTTC.

This rearrangement joins TRBV4-1 to TRBJ1-4, with TRBD1 matching 7 bases. The CDR3 covers 16 residues. CDR1 is MGHRA and CDR2 is YSYEKL in the germline V gene. With V trimmed by 1 base and J by 7 bases, 9 bases remained unmatched. The chain's CDR3 is CASSQGKGGGGEKLFF. DNA of the CDR3: TGCGCCAGCAGCCAAGGCAAAGGAGGGGGCGGTGAAAAACTGTTTTTT.

This chain joins TRBV11-2 and TRBJ2-1, with a tentative D call TRBD2 (5 bases). Germline CDR1 is SGHAT and CDR2 is FQNNGV. Trimming took 0 bases from V and 8 from J, leaving 11 bases between them. The CDR3 totals 14 residues. As DNA, the CDR3 is TGTGCCAGCAGCTTAGATACGGCTAGCCATGAGCAGTTCTTC. This encodes CASSLDTASHEQFF.